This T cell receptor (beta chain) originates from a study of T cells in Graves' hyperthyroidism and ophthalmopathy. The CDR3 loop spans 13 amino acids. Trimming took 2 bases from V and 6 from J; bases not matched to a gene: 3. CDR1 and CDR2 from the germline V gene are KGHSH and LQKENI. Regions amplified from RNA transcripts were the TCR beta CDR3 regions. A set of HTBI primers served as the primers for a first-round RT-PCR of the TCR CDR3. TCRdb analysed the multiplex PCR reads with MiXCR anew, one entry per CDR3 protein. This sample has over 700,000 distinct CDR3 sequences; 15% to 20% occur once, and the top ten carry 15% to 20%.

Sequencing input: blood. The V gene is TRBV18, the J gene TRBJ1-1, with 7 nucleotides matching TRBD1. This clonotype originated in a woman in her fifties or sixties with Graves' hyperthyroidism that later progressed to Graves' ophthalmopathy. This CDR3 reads CASSPERGPEAFF. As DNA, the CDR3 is TGTGCCAGCTCACCAGAGAGGGGGCCTGAAGCTTTCTTT.